This note documents a single T cell receptor (beta chain) sequence. This sample was taken from a study of blood T cell repertoires in COVID-19. Background on the study: T cells, B-cell-depleted T cells, or PBMCs provided the cDNA or gDNA that served as material.

Clones were sequenced by immunoSEQ multiplex PCR, and TCRdb holds only the in-frame ones, with some missing. The sample consists of some 320,000 clones, approximately 89% of them appearing once. The CDR3 totals 12 residues. The V gene's germline CDR1 is MGHDK and CDR2 SYGVNS. The V end lost 11 bases, the J end lost 8 bases, and 15 bases lay between the germline ends. This chain connects TRBV25-1 to TRBJ1-4; D is perhaps TRBD1 (5 bases). The clonotype was recovered from a woman aged 25 to 45 with COVID-19, enrolled during active disease. The sample was peripheral blood. The CDR3 sequence: CAAGEGYEKLFF. In nucleotides, the CDR3 is TGTGCCGCGGGGGAGGGGTACGAAAAACTGTTTTTT.